This T cell receptor (beta chain) was profiled in a study of cytomegalovirus exposure and HLA in healthy donors. Study-wide findings and caveats: In vitro data verified a few CMV-associated chains as specific for CMV antigens.

Researchers ran the PCR with 60 Vbeta and 13 Jbeta primers. Method: immunoSEQ multiplex PCR; TCRdb's copy keeps in-frame clones and lacks some. The sample gives some 120,000 clones, roughly 80% of which show up once; 1% is in the top ten. Turning to this clone: Its antigen is not known.

The V gene lost 0 bases and the J gene lost 2 bases, with 10 bases spanning the gap. The CDR3 has 15 amino acids. Germline CDR1 and CDR2: SGHNT and YYREEE (reference sequence). This receptor was taken from a man aged 35 to 55 in good health and CMV-seronegative. The sample comprised PBMCs. The chain employs TRBV5-4 and TRBJ2-3; tentatively, D is TRBD1 (5 bases). The CDR3 is CASSLERQNTDTQYF. The CDR3 nucleotides read TGTGCCAGCAGCTTGGAGCGACAGAACACAGATACGCAGTATTTT.